The 24 T cell receptor beta chains listed next were all sequenced from one sample in a study of blood T cell repertoires in COVID-19. Profiling relied on immunoSEQ multiplex PCR, and the TCRdb table lists in-frame clones only, not all of them. The sample records 200,000 to 250,000 clones, about 87% being singletons. Material for sequencing was peripheral blood. The receptors derive from a woman in her 70s with active or convalescent COVID-19.

The chain has TRBV9 and TRBJ2-7; TRBD2 aligns across 11 bases. Germline V lookup: CDR1 SGDLS, CDR2 YYNGEE. Trimming removed 0 bases from V and 2 bases from J; junction bases left unmatched: 4. This CDR3 comprises 16 residues. In DNA, the CDR3 is TGTGCCAGCAGCGTAGCCGGGACTAGCGGCCCCTACGAGCAGTACTTC. It specifies CASSVAGTSGPYEQYF.

The chain combines TRBV5-5 with TRBJ1-2; D unresolved. Germline CDR1 and CDR2: SGHKS and YYEKEE (reference sequence). Trimming shortened V by 0 bases and J by 0 bases, and 9 bases separated the two germline ends. The CDR3 is made up of 15 amino acids. The CDR3 DNA sequence: TGTGCCAGCAGCTTGGGGACTCCCGCTAACTATGGCTACACCTTC. This gives the protein CASSLGTPANYGYTF.

V and J are TRBV12-3 or TRBV12-4 and TRBJ1-2; no firm D call. V was shortened by 5 bases and J by 4 bases, with 8 bases between the two germline ends. The CDR3 is 12 residues long. CDR3 coding DNA: TGTGCCAGCAGTCCAGGTCCCTATGGCTACACCTTC. It specifies CASSPGPYGYTF.

The V call is TRBV3-1 (or the pseudogene TRBV3-2), the J call TRBJ1-2; D possibly corresponds to TRBD1 (6 bases). CDR3 size: 14 residues. Per germline, CDR1 LGHDT and CDR2 YNNKEL (reference sequence). With 1 base removed from V and 5 bases from J, the gap between germline ends came to 11 bases. DNA for the CDR3: TGTGCCAGCAGCCAAGTCCGGGACATTTATGGCTACACCTTC. It yields the protein CASSQVRDIYGYTF.

A few counts support this clone. The chain's CDR3 is CASGGTGTGELFF. CDR3 in DNA: TGTGCCAGCGGAGGGACAGGCACCGGGGAGCTGTTTTTT. The rearrangement links TRBV6-4 to TRBJ2-2, with 8 positions matching TRBD1. The germline CDR1 and CDR2 sequences are MRHNA and SNTAGT. The CDR3 contains 13 residues. V lost 8 bases, J lost 4 bases, and 3 bases stayed unmatched.

The V call is TRBV19, the J call TRBJ1-4; tentatively, D is TRBD1 (6 bases). This CDR3 region has 15 residues. From germline, CDR1 is LNHDA and CDR2 SQIVND (reference sequence). V lost 5 bases and J lost 8, with 18 bases in between. Written as DNA, the CDR3 is TGTGCCAGTAGTCCCCAAGCAGGGGTTGCCGAAAAACTGTTTTTT. Encoded protein: CASSPQAGVAEKLFF.

The V and J genes are TRBV15 and TRBJ2-7; the match to TRBD1 covers 8 bases. Losses at the gene ends were 5 bases for V and 3 bases for J; bases not matched to a gene: 12. The CDR3 sequence is 16 residues long. Germline-derived CDR1 and CDR2 are LNHNV and YYDKDF (reference sequence). CDR3 loop: CATSGSQGGALYEQYF. CDR3 nucleotides: TGTGCCACCAGCGGGTCACAGGGGGGAGCCCTCTACGAGCAGTACTTC.

V gene TRBV19 combines with J gene TRBJ1-2, with D possibly being TRBD1 (6 bases). Germline CDR1 LNHDA, CDR2 SQIVND (reference sequence). Trimming removed 6 bases at V and 5 bases at J, with 19 bases between. The CDR3 is made up of 15 amino acids. This chain's CDR3 is CASSQQGEIGYGYTF. Written as DNA, the CDR3 is TGTGCCAGTAGCCAACAGGGCGAGATTGGATATGGCTACACCTTC.

This chain joins TRBV4-2 and TRBJ2-7; the D gene is possibly TRBD2 (7 bases). The CDR3 runs to 16 residues. The V end lost 3 bases, the J end lost 5 bases, and 20 bases lay between the germline ends. Germline V gives CDR1 LGHNA, CDR2 YNFKEQ. The CDR3 is CASSHQLEGGSDEQYF. The CDR3 DNA is TGTGCCAGCAGCCATCAACTGGAGGGGGGGAGCGACGAGCAGTACTTC.

This clone was counted a few times. The chain carries TRBV9 and TRBJ2-7; TRBD1 agrees at 8 bases. This CDR3 is 15 amino acids long. Germline V gene sequence: CDR1 SGDLS, CDR2 YYNGEE. The trim removed 3 bases at V and 7 bases at J, leaving 12 bases unmatched. For the CDR3, the DNA is TGTGCCAGCAGCGCCCAATCCGGGACAGGTGGAGAGCAGTACTTC. The encoded protein is CASSAQSGTGGEQYF.

V is TRBV11-3 and J is TRBJ1-2; D not resolved. Trimming took 5 bases from V and 4 from J, leaving 14 bases between them. Looked up from germline, CDR1 is SGHNT and CDR2 is YENEEA. The CDR3 sequence is 14 residues long. This CDR3 reads CASSLVLVLYGYTF. CDR3 nucleotides: TGTGCCAGCAGCCTTGTCCTCGTTCTCTATGGCTACACCTTC.

The CDR3 nucleotides read TGTGCCAGCTCGGACAGGGGCGTTGGCTACACCTTC. The encoded protein is CASSDRGVGYTF. The chain combines TRBV6-6 with TRBJ1-2; 9 nucleotides agree with TRBD1. The V and J ends lost 8 bases and 7 bases, in that order; junction bases with no gene match: 5. Per the germline V gene, CDR1 is MNHNY and CDR2 is SVGAGI (reference sequence). The CDR3 runs 12 residues.

The J gene is TRBJ1-1, the V gene TRBV6-2 or TRBV6-3, with D unresolved. Deletions cut 0 bases from V and 8 bases from J, with 10 bases between. CDR3 length: 13 residues. Germline loops: CDR1 MNHEY, CDR2 SVGEGT. The CDR3 spells CASSYSERTEAFF. Here the CDR3 DNA reads TGTGCCAGCAGTTACTCCGAGCGGACGGAAGCTTTCTTT.

The V gene is TRBV6-2 or TRBV6-3, the J gene TRBJ1-1; possibly TRBD1 for D (6 bases). This CDR3 is 11 amino acids long. V was trimmed by 2 bases and J by 12 bases, leaving 10 bases between them. Germline CDR1 is MNHEY and CDR2 is SVGEGT. The chain's CDR3 is CASSYEGETFF. Here the CDR3 DNA reads TGTGCCAGCAGTTACGAGGGGGAAACTTTCTTT.

This clone was recorded only once. The chain is built from TRBV19 and TRBJ2-7; 7 nucleotides align to TRBD2. The CDR3 has 14 amino acids. The V gene end was trimmed by 5 bases and the J gene end by 4 bases; junction bases not matched to a gene: 8. The germline CDR1 and CDR2 sequences are LNHDA and SQIVND (reference sequence). For the CDR3, the DNA is TGTGCCAGTAGTTTCGAGCGGGGACGGTACGAGCAGTACTTC. This gives the protein CASSFERGRYEQYF.

The CDR3 DNA reads as TGTGCCAGCAGCTTAAGCGCGGGGCCATACAATGAGCAGTTCTTC. Its protein product is CASSLSAGPYNEQFF. J is TRBJ2-1 and V is TRBV11-3; D is perhaps TRBD2 (6 bases). The CDR3 sequence is 15 residues long. Trimming removed 2 bases at V and 4 bases at J, with 12 bases between. Per germline, CDR1 SGHNT and CDR2 YENEEA.

The chain uses TRBV7-2 and TRBJ1-4; no clear D gene. The length of the CDR3 is 15 residues. The germline V gene has CDR1 SGHTA and CDR2 FQGNSA. V was clipped by 5 bases and J by 3 bases, with 13 bases between them. The CDR3 spells CASSPIQFPNEKLFF. In DNA, the CDR3 is TGTGCCAGCAGCCCCATCCAGTTCCCTAATGAAAAACTGTTTTTT. Using reference TRBV7-2 and TRBJ1-4 for the parts outside the CDR3, the full variable domain is GAGVSQSPSNKVTEKGKDVELRCDPISGHTALYWYRQSLGQGLEFLIYFQGNSAPDKSGLPSDRFSAERTGGSVSTLTIQRTQQEDSAVYLCASSPIQFPNEKLFFGSGTQLSVL.

The chain combines TRBV5-6 with TRBJ1-5; 10 positions agree with TRBD1. Unmatched junction bases numbered 9, after V lost 5 bases and J lost 7 bases. CDR1 SGHDT and CDR2 YYEEEE come from the germline V gene. The CDR3 consists of 15 residues. The CDR3 sequence: CASSSGTGDNQPQHF. CDR3 sequence (DNA): TGTGCCAGCAGTTCCGGGACAGGGGATAACCAGCCCCAGCATTTT. The full variable domain, its missing parts supplied by reference TRBV5-6 and TRBJ1-5, is DAGVTQSPTHLIKTRGQQVTLRCSPKSGHDTVSWYQQALGQGPQFIFQYYEEEERQRGNFPDRFSGHQFPNYSSELNVNALLLGDSALYLCASSSGTGDNQPQHFGDGTRLSIL.

This CDR3 reads CATSRAGVMNTEAFF. The CDR3, as DNA: TGTGCCACCAGCAGAGCGGGGGTCATGAACACTGAAGCTTTCTTT. This sequence joins TRBV15 and TRBJ1-1; the D gene is possibly TRBD1 (5 bases). The CDR3 totals 15 residues. Germline values: CDR1 LNHNV, CDR2 YYDKDF (reference sequence). V lost 1 base to trimming and J lost 0 bases, with 9 bases between them. Filled out from reference TRBV15 and TRBJ1-1, the complete variable domain reads DAMVIQNPRYQVTQFGKPVTLSCSQTLNHNVMYWYQQKSSQAPKLLFHYYDKDFNNEADTPDNFQSRRPNTSFCFLDIRSPGLGDTAMYLCATSRAGVMNTEAFFGQGTRLTVV.

The V and J genes are TRBV10-3 and TRBJ1-4, with 8 bases lining up with TRBD1. The junction had 4 bases not matched to a gene; V was cut back by 6 bases and J by 7 bases. The CDR3 sequence is 13 residues long. The germline CDR1 and CDR2 sequences are ENHRY and SYGVKD. The CDR3 nucleotides read TGTGCCATCAGCGAGGACAGGGCTGAAAAACTGTTTTTT. It codes for CAISEDRAEKLFF.

V is TRBV6-5 and J is TRBJ1-5, with 8 positions matching TRBD1. CDR3 length equals 15 residues. V lost 9 bases, J lost 3 bases, and 10 bases stayed unmatched. The germline CDR1 and CDR2 sequences are MNHEY and SVGAGI. Written as DNA, the CDR3 is TGTGCCAGTTGGTCCAGGACAGGGTTCAATCAGCCCCAGCATTTT. Translated: CASWSRTGFNQPQHF.

The sample holds one count of this clone. V and J are TRBV21-1 and TRBJ1-2; the table gives TRBD1 as D, unverified against the DNA. TRBV21-1 is a pseudogene. CDR3 size: 14 residues. The CDR3 spells CASRSLGTNYGYTF. For the CDR3, the DNA is TGTGCCAGCAGGTCTTTGGGCACTAACTATGGCTACACCTTC.

The chain recombines TRBV25-1 with TRBJ1-2, with D unresolved. Germline V gives CDR1 MGHDK, CDR2 SYGVNS. The CDR3 runs 13 residues. V was cut by 4 bases and J by 8 bases, with 14 bases left in between. CDR3 bases: TGTGCCAGCAGTGGAGGGTGGGTTGGAGGCTACACCTTC. Residues: CASSGGWVGGYTF.

This chain's CDR3 is CASSQGEGSHYGYTF. The CDR3 region has the DNA TGTGCCAGCAGCCAAGGGGAGGGCTCACACTATGGCTACACCTTC. The rearrangement joins TRBV3-1 (or the pseudogene TRBV3-2) to TRBJ1-2; no definite D call. V lost 1 base to trimming and J lost 3 bases, with 12 bases between them. The CDR3 spans 15 residues. Germline CDR1 and CDR2: LGHDT and YNNKEL (reference sequence).